These T cell receptor beta chains were read from a single sample in a study of blood T cell repertoires in COVID-19. The repertoire was sequenced with immunoSEQ multiplex PCR; TCRdb's copy has only in-frame clones and lacks some. The data hold tens of thousands of clones, with approximately 85% observed a single time. The sequenced sample consisted of peripheral blood. These receptors came from a woman aged 80 or over with COVID-19, enrolled during active disease. The CDR3 runs from the conserved cysteine through the conserved F or W. D genes are given only for firm matches. A row's size may be missing; if present it is once, few, many or a size class.

j_call | v_call | clone_size | d_call | cdr3_nt | cdr3_aa
TRBJ2-2 | TRBV19 | NA | NA | TGTGCCAGTAGTATAGGCGGGACAGCCACCGGGGAGCTGTTTTTT | CASSIGGTATGELFF
TRBJ2-7 | TRBV6-1 | NA | NA | TGTGCCAGCAGTGACCAGGGGATGTGGGAGCAGTACTTC | CASSDQGMWEQYF
TRBJ2-3 | TRBV13 | NA | TRBD1 | TGTGCCAGCAGCCACCCTACACAGGGGGCGAGGACAGATACGCAGTATTTT | CASSHPTQGARTDTQYF
TRBJ1-1 | TRBV27 | NA | NA | TGTGCCAGCAGTTTAGTCGGAGCCCCCCAAGCTTTCTTT | CASSLVGAPQAFF
TRBJ1-1 | TRBV29-1 | NA | TRBD1 | TGCAGCGTCGGGGACAGCCTGCTGAACACTGAAGCTTTCTTT | CSVGDSLLNTEAFF
TRBJ2-5 | TRBV9 | NA | TRBD1 | TGTGCCAGCAGCGCACACAGGGGGCTGGAGACCCAGTACTTC | CASSAHRGLETQYF
TRBJ2-5 | TRBV11-2 | NA | TRBD2 | TGTGCCAGCAGCCGAGGGGCTAGCGGGGGGATACAAGAGACCCAGTACTTC | CASSRGASGGIQETQYF
TRBJ2-2 | TRBV11-2 | NA | NA | TGTGCCAGCAGCTTAGTAAGCCCCGGGACTGCCACCGGGGAGCTGTTTTTT | CASSLVSPGTATGELFF
TRBJ1-2 | TRBV7-9 | NA | TRBD1 | TGTGCCAGCAGTTTATCCGACAGGGCCGGCACCTTC | CASSLSDRAGTF
TRBJ2-5 | TRBV19 | NA | NA | TGTGCCAGTAGTATAGATTCAACTAGTCAAGAGACCCAGTACTTC | CASSIDSTSQETQYF
TRBJ2-2 | TRBV5-1 | few | NA | TGCGCCAGCAGCTTGGAAAATACAGGCTCGGCCGGGGAGCTGTTTTTT | CASSLENTGSAGELFF
TRBJ1-4 | TRBV25-1 | NA | TRBD1 | TGTGCCAGCAGTGATGAACAGGGGGCGGAAAAACTGTTTTTT | CASSDEQGAEKLFF
TRBJ1-2 | TRBV2 | NA | TRBD1 | TGTGCCATCGGGACAGGGGCCGGCTACACCTTC | CAIGTGAGYTF
TRBJ1-5 | TRBV30 | NA | NA | TGTGCCTGGAGTGGCGAGGGATTGGGCAATCAGCCCCAGCATTTT | CAWSGEGLGNQPQHF
TRBJ2-7 | TRBV6-1 | NA | TRBD1 | TGTGCCAGCAGTGAGGACAGGGGAACCTACGAGCAGTACTTC | CASSEDRGTYEQYF
TRBJ2-7 | TRBV19 | NA | TRBD2 | TGTGCCAGTAGTATCTCTAGCGGGGGGATTTCCTCCTACGAGCAGTACTTC | CASSISSGGISSYEQYF
TRBJ2-5 | TRBV9 | NA | TRBD2 | TGTGCCAGCAGCCCCTACCCTAGCGGGGTCCAAGAGACCCAGTACTTC | CASSPYPSGVQETQYF
TRBJ1-6 | TRBV2 | NA | NA | TGTGCCAGCAGTGAGACTTCTTCACCCCTCCACTTT | CASSETSSPLHF
TRBJ1-1 | TRBV5-4 | NA | TRBD1 | TGTGCCAGCAAGGAGGGGGCGAAGTTGAACACTGAAGCTTTCTTT | CASKEGAKLNTEAFF
TRBJ1-1 | TRBV21-1 | NA | NA | TGTGCCAGCAGCAAACGGGGGGTAGGTAGGATAGGCACTGAAGCTTTCTTT | CASSKRGVGRIGTEAFF
TRBJ2-3 | TRBV5-1 | NA | TRBD2 | TGCGCCAGCAGCTTGTGGGGACTAGCGGGGATTCGCACAGATACGCAGTATTTT | CASSLWGLAGIRTDTQYF
TRBJ1-2 | TRBV30 | NA | TRBD1 | TGTGCCTGGAGTAGGGACAGGCGATCCTATGGCTACACCTTC | CAWSRDRRSYGYTF
TRBJ1-2 | TRBV2 | NA | NA | TGTGCCAGCAGTGTATCCCAGGGTATCAATGGCTACACCTTC | CASSVSQGINGYTF
TRBJ2-2 | TRBV2 | NA | TRBD1 | TGTGCCAGCAGTGGGGGACAGGGGGTCGGGGAGCTGTTTTTT | CASSGGQGVGELFF
TRBJ2-7 | TRBV6-5 | NA | NA | TGTGCCAGCAGCCATGACATTCACGAGCAGTACTTC | CASSHDIHEQYF
TRBJ1-5 | TRBV25-1 | NA | NA | TGTGCCAGCAGTTCTTTAGGCAATCAGCCCCAGCATTTT | CASSSLGNQPQHF
TRBJ2-4 | TRBV20-1 | NA | NA | TGCAGTGCTAGTGGGGGCGCCAAAAACATTCAGTACTTC | CSASGGAKNIQYF
TRBJ2-5 | TRBV3-1/TRBV3-2 | NA | NA | TGTGCCAGCAGCTACCAAGGGGTGGAGACCCAGTACTTC | CASSYQGVETQYF
TRBJ2-3 | TRBV10-3 | NA | TRBD1 | TGTGCCATCAGTGAGAGAGAGGGACAGCTCACAGATACGCAGTATTTT | CAISEREGQLTDTQYF
TRBJ2-3 | TRBV30 | NA | NA | TGTGCCTGGAGTGTATTGAAGGGGGCAGATACGCAGTATTTT | CAWSVLKGADTQYF
TRBJ1-6 | TRBV7-6 | NA | NA | TGTGCCAGCAGCCCGCGGGAGGGGTCCAATTCACCCCTCCACTTT | CASSPREGSNSPLHF
TRBJ2-6 | TRBV5-1 | once | NA | TGCGCCAGCAGGGATCTGCGGAGCTCTGGGGCCAACGTCCTGACTTTC | CASRDLRSSGANVLTF
TRBJ2-7 | TRBV5-1 | NA | TRBD2 | TGCGCCAGCAGCTTGGCCTCGGGGGGCTACGAGCAGTACTTC | CASSLASGGYEQYF
TRBJ2-7 | TRBV19 | NA | NA | TGTGCCAGTACGGACAGTACAAACTACGAGCAGTACTTC | CASTDSTNYEQYF
TRBJ1-2 | TRBV24-1 | NA | NA | TGTGCCACCAGTGTTCGACAGCAAGCTAACTATGGCTACACCTTC | CATSVRQQANYGYTF
TRBJ2-1 | TRBV30 | few | NA | TGTGCCTGGGCTCGGGGGACTCCCTACAATGAGCAGTTCTTC | CAWARGTPYNEQFF
TRBJ2-7 | TRBV7-9 | NA | TRBD2 | TGTGCCAGCAGCCCCCCTAGCGGGGGGGCCCCTTACGAGCAGTACTTC | CASSPPSGGAPYEQYF
TRBJ1-2 | TRBV6-1 | NA | NA | TGTGCCAGCAGTGAATCAACAGGGTACTATGGCTACACCTTC | CASSESTGYYGYTF
TRBJ1-4 | TRBV7-9 | few | TRBD1 | TGTGCCAGCACACTGACAGGGACTGGGGAAAAACTGTTTTTT | CASTLTGTGEKLFF
TRBJ2-5 | TRBV30 | NA | NA | TGTGCCTGGAGTGTATTACGCGGAGGGGCCCAAGAGACCCAGTACTTC | CAWSVLRGGAQETQYF
TRBJ2-7 | TRBV11-2 | NA | NA | TGTGCCAGCAGCTCTCTTGCCTACTCCTACGAGCAGTACTTC | CASSSLAYSYEQYF
TRBJ2-5 | TRBV19 | NA | TRBD2 | TGTGCCAGTAGTGCGGGACTAGCGGTCACCCAAGAGACCCAGTACTTC | CASSAGLAVTQETQYF
TRBJ2-1 | TRBV10-3 | NA | NA | TGTGCCATCAGTCTACAGGGCCCTCTCAATGAGCAGTTCTTC | CAISLQGPLNEQFF
TRBJ2-2 | TRBV11-2 | NA | TRBD2 | TGTGCCAGCAGTACAACCGGGACTAGATCTGGGGAGCTGTTTTTT | CASSTTGTRSGELFF
TRBJ2-3 | TRBV5-1 | NA | NA | TGCGCCAGCAGCTTGGTGGCGGGGTCAGATACGCAGTATTTT | CASSLVAGSDTQYF
TRBJ1-3 | TRBV7-9 | NA | NA | TGTGCCAGCAGCCTCCGGGCTGGAAACACCATATATTTT | CASSLRAGNTIYF
TRBJ2-3 | TRBV7-2 | NA | NA | TGTGCCAGCAGCTTAATCGGGAGCACAGATACGCAGTATTTT | CASSLIGSTDTQYF
TRBJ1-2 | TRBV15 | NA | NA | TGTGCCACCAGCAGAGATACGAGAGGGAACTATGGCTACACCTTC | CATSRDTRGNYGYTF
TRBJ2-3 | TRBV21-1 | NA | NA | TGTGCCAGCAGCAAACCGGACAGGCAGGAATTTTATAGCACAGATACGCAGTATTTT | CASSKPDRQEFYSTDTQYF